This T cell receptor (beta chain) came from a study of cytomegalovirus exposure and HLA in healthy donors. Germline assignment: CDR1 LNHDA and CDR2 SQIVND (reference sequence). The CDR3 consists of 16 residues. J lost 7 bases, V lost 3 bases, and 7 bases had no gene match. PCR used 60 Vbeta primers and 13 Jbeta primers. Assay: immunoSEQ multiplex PCR; the TCRdb copy retains only in-frame clones and omits some. This table has about 70,000 clones, roughly 81% appearing once. This clone has only a few counts. The chain recombines TRBV19 with TRBJ2-1; TRBD2 matches at 12 bases. What was sequenced was PBMCs. The source of this sequence is a human donor in good health. The CDR3 DNA follows: TGTGCCAGTAGTATCCTATCGACTAGCGGGAGAAATGAGCAGTTCTTC. It translates to CASSILSTSGRNEQFF.